These 26 T cell receptor beta chains came from one sample sequenced in a study of blood T cell repertoires in COVID-19. Assay used: immunoSEQ multiplex PCR; TCRdb lists only in-frame clones, some missing. The profile shows 150,000 to 200,000 clones, roughly 85% of them singletons. Specimen: peripheral blood. These receptors were obtained from a man aged 50-60 years with active or convalescent COVID-19.

The CDR3 DNA reads TGCAGCGTTGAATCCCAGGGTGGTTACGAGCAGTACTTC. As protein: CSVESQGGYEQYF. The chain is built from TRBV29-1 and TRBJ2-7; D might be TRBD1 (5 bases). The CDR3 has 13 residues. The V gene lost 2 bases and the J gene lost 4 bases, with 12 bases spanning the gap. Germline V gives CDR1 SQVTM, CDR2 ANQGSEA.

The chain joins TRBV3-1 (or the pseudogene TRBV3-2) to TRBJ2-7; 8 positions match TRBD2. V lost 4 bases to trimming and J lost 0 bases; unmatched junction nucleotides: 5. The CDR3 spans 15 residues. CDR1 and CDR2 (germline): LGHDT, YNNKEL (reference sequence). The CDR3 DNA follows: TGTGCCAGCAGCCGCCGACTAGCGAGCTCCTACGAGCAGTACTTC. It encodes CASSRRLASSYEQYF.

This clone has more than one count but fewer than ten. The chain combines TRBV27 with TRBJ1-2, with TRBD1 identical over 10 bases. This CDR3 spans 15 amino acids. V lost 6 bases, J lost 7 bases, and 11 bases stayed unmatched. Germline lookup yields CDR1 MNHEY and CDR2 SMNVEV (reference sequence). The CDR3 is CASRVEAGQGIGYTF. For the CDR3, the DNA is TGTGCCAGCAGAGTCGAGGCGGGACAGGGGATTGGCTACACCTTC.

CDR3 protein: CASSLRTNYEQYF. The DNA of the CDR3 is TGTGCCAGCAGCTTACGCACAAACTACGAGCAGTACTTC. J is TRBJ2-7 and V is TRBV7-6; D uncertain. V lost 2 bases and J 3 bases, leaving 8 bases between the germline ends. The CDR3 has 13 residues. Germline V gene sequence: CDR1 SGHVS, CDR2 FNYEAQ.

The gene calls are TRBV18 and TRBJ1-1; D uncertain. Germline loops: CDR1 KGHSH, CDR2 LQKENI. The ends were cut back, 2 bases at V and 0 bases at J, with 7 bases in the middle. This CDR3 region has 14 residues. CDR3 coding DNA: TGTGCCAGCTCACCAGAGTCCATGAACACTGAAGCTTTCTTT. As protein: CASSPESMNTEAFF.

V and J are TRBV28 and TRBJ2-7; 7 bases line up with TRBD1. Per germline, CDR1 MDHEN and CDR2 SYDVKM. This CDR3 region has 13 residues. Losses at the gene ends were 6 bases for V and 5 bases for J; bases not matched to a gene: 7. The CDR3 reads CASRVGQRNEQYF. The CDR3 nucleotides read TGTGCCAGCAGGGTGGGACAGAGGAACGAGCAGTACTTC. The complete variable domain, with remaining parts taken from reference TRBV28 and TRBJ2-7, reads DVKVTQSSRYLVKRTGEKVFLECVQDMDHENMFWYRQDPGLGLRLIYFSYDVKMKEKGDIPEGYSVSREKKERFSLILESASTNQTSMYLCASRVGQRNEQYFGPGTRLTVT.

V and J are TRBV11-2 and TRBJ2-5, with TRBD2 identical over 14 bases. The CDR3 sequence is 16 residues long. The germline V gene has CDR1 SGHAT and CDR2 FQNNGV. Unmatched junction bases numbered 7, after V lost 5 bases and J lost 5 bases. The CDR3 loop reads CASSAGLAGAIETQYF. The CDR3 DNA follows: TGTGCCAGCAGCGCGGGACTAGCGGGGGCTATCGAGACCCAGTACTTC.

The chain is built from TRBV30 and TRBJ2-1, with D perhaps matching TRBD1 (6 bases). With 1 base removed from V and 8 bases from J, the gap between germline ends came to 15 bases. The germline CDR1 and CDR2 sequences are GTSNPN and SVGIG (reference sequence). This CDR3 contains 14 residues. The CDR3 DNA reads as TGTGCCTGGAGTGGAGGACAGCTTAGTGATGAGCAGTTCTTC. It translates to CAWSGGQLSDEQFF.

This clone appeared a single time. This chain connects TRBV2 to TRBJ1-2; possible D gene TRBD1, 6 bases. The CDR3 contains 13 residues. Germline V CDR1 and CDR2: SNHLY, FYNNEI. Trimming cost V 5 bases and J 4 bases, with 11 bases left between them. As DNA, the CDR3 is TGTGCCAGCAGTTTCGGGACACGCTATGGCTACACCTTC. Translation: CASSFGTRYGYTF.

The J gene is TRBJ1-5, the V gene TRBV3-1 (or the pseudogene TRBV3-2); 8 bases line up with TRBD1. Per the germline V gene, CDR1 is LGHDT and CDR2 is YNNKEL (reference sequence). J was trimmed by 1 base and V by 1 base; bases with no gene match: 9. The CDR3 is made up of 18 amino acids. Here the CDR3 DNA reads TGTGCCAGCAGCCAAGGAGGACAGGGCTTAGGCAGCAATCAGCCCCAGCATTTT. It is translated as CASSQGGQGLGSNQPQHF.

The chain is built from TRBV2 and TRBJ1-5, with unresolved D. CDR1 and CDR2 from the germline V gene are SNHLY and FYNNEI. The V end was cut by 2 bases, the J end by 7 bases, with 15 bases between. CDR3 length: 15 residues. The CDR3 DNA sequence: TGTGCCAGCAGTGAAACAATATCGGCGGGGCAGCCCCAGCATTTT. As protein: CASSETISAGQPQHF.

This clone was seen once. The V gene is TRBV5-4, the J gene TRBJ1-1, with TRBD1 identical over 9 bases. Germline lookup yields CDR1 SGHNT and CDR2 YYREEE (reference sequence). J lost 1 base, V lost 3 bases, and 4 bases had no gene match. The CDR3 length is 15 residues. CDR3 amino acids: CASSSVGQGNTEAFF. The CDR3 DNA reads as TGTGCCAGCAGCTCGGTGGGACAGGGGAACACTGAAGCTTTCTTT.

This chain connects TRBV7-2 to TRBJ2-1; D possibly corresponds to TRBD2 (5 bases). This CDR3 has 13 residues. The V end lost 4 bases, the J end lost 7 bases, and 11 bases lay between the germline ends. Germline assignment: CDR1 SGHTA and CDR2 FQGNSA. The CDR3 protein is CASSYPSLNEQFF. CDR3 sequence (DNA): TGTGCCAGCAGCTACCCTAGCCTTAATGAGCAGTTCTTC.

The chain is built from TRBV27 and TRBJ1-4; no clear D gene. V was cut by 3 bases and J by 4 bases, with 9 bases left in between. Germline CDR1 reads MNHEY; CDR2 reads SMNVEV (reference sequence). The CDR3 loop spans 14 amino acids. DNA for the CDR3: TGTGCCAGCAGTTTCTTACACAATAATGAAAAACTGTTTTTT. Its translation is CASSFLHNNEKLFF.

The chain recombines TRBV12-3 or TRBV12-4 with TRBJ2-5; D is perhaps TRBD1 (5 bases). V lost 5 bases to trimming and J lost 3 bases, with 7 bases between them. The length of the CDR3 is 12 residues. The CDR3 region has the DNA TGTGCCAGCAGTCGGACAAAAGAGACCCAGTACTTC. This codes for CASSRTKETQYF.

The chain is built from TRBV5-1 and TRBJ2-7, with 7 bases aligning to TRBD2. With 0 bases clipped from V and 0 bases from J, the junction kept 9 bases outside the gene matches. Per germline, CDR1 SGHRS and CDR2 YFSETQ. The CDR3 contains 17 residues. The CDR3 reads CASSLEAAGEFSYEQYF. CDR3 bases: TGCGCCAGCAGCTTGGAGGCGGCGGGAGAGTTCTCCTACGAGCAGTACTTC. The whole variable domain, filled in from reference TRBV5-1 and TRBJ2-7, reads KAGVTQTPRYLIKTRGQQVTLSCSPISGHRSVSWYQQTPGQGLQFLFEYFSETQRNKGNFPGRFSGRQFSNSRSEMNVSTLELGDSALYLCASSLEAAGEFSYEQYFGPGTRLTVT.

The CDR3 loop reads CASSGTGVSETQYF. CDR3 coding DNA: TGTGCCAGCAGCGGGACAGGGGTATCAGAGACCCAGTACTTC. The chain has TRBV7-2 and TRBJ2-5; TRBD1 matches 10 bases. Germline V gene sequence: CDR1 SGHTA, CDR2 FQGNSA. V was pared by 5 bases and J by 4 bases, with 4 bases of the junction left unmatched. The CDR3 has 14 amino acids.

The V call is TRBV6-2 or TRBV6-3, the J call TRBJ2-2, with TRBD1 identical over 10 bases. Trimming removed 4 bases from V and 0 bases from J; junction bases left unmatched: 17. The CDR3 loop spans 21 amino acids. Germline V gives CDR1 MNHEY, CDR2 SVGEGT. The CDR3 DNA reads as TGTGCCAGCAGTTTCGTTGCCCGCCGGGACAGGGGCCTACCGAACACCGGGGAGCTGTTTTTT. Its protein product is CASSFVARRDRGLPNTGELFF.

The chain uses TRBV6-7 and TRBJ1-1; 8 bases are a match to TRBD1. TRBV6-7 is an ORF; its function is uncertain. The CDR3 totals 18 residues. Trimming removed 2 bases from V and 0 bases from J; junction bases left unmatched: 11. The CDR3 protein is CASSYPIDRGLMNTEAFF. The CDR3 region has the DNA TGTGCCAGCAGTTACCCCATCGACAGGGGACTCATGAACACTGAAGCTTTCTTT.

V is TRBV10-3 and J is TRBJ1-2; no definite D call. This CDR3 has 11 amino acids. From germline, CDR1 is ENHRY and CDR2 SYGVKD. V lost 3 bases, J lost 8 bases, and 7 bases lay in between. CDR3 sequence: CAISDLYGYTF. The CDR3 DNA follows: TGTGCCATCAGTGACCTCTACGGCTACACCTTC.

The rearrangement uses TRBV18 and TRBJ2-2; a weak D match, TRBD1 (6 bases). V was cut by 2 bases and J by 4 bases, with 23 bases left in between. The CDR3 contains 19 residues. Germline V gene lookup returns CDR1 KGHSH and CDR2 LQKENI. The DNA of the CDR3 is TGTGCCAGCTCACCAATCGCGAAAGGGGGAATACTGGGCACCGGGGAGCTGTTTTTT. This sequence encodes CASSPIAKGGILGTGELFF.

The sample holds one count of this clone. The rearrangement joins TRBV7-2 to TRBJ1-4; 8 nucleotides match TRBD1. Germline-derived CDR1 and CDR2 are SGHTA and FQGNSA. The CDR3 runs 16 residues. Unmatched junction bases numbered 13, after V lost 6 bases and J lost 7 bases. The CDR3 DNA reads TGTGCCAGCAGGCGGGACAGGACCTCAGGGGGTGAAAAACTGTTTTTT. Its translation: CASRRDRTSGGEKLFF.

In its sample, this clone was seen once. V is TRBV28 and J is TRBJ1-2; maybe TRBD1 (5 bases). Trimming pared 3 bases from V and 2 bases from J, leaving 13 bases between. Germline V gene lookup returns CDR1 MDHEN and CDR2 SYDVKM. The CDR3 spans 15 residues. As DNA, the CDR3 is TGTGCCAGCAGTTTGGGGGGGTTATTCAACTATGGCTACACCTTC. Its translation is CASSLGGLFNYGYTF.

The rearrangement links TRBV5-5 to TRBJ2-5; weak D call: TRBD1 (5 bases). This CDR3 is built from 13 residues. V lost 5 bases, J lost 2 bases, and 10 bases lay in between. Germline CDR1 reads SGHKS; CDR2 reads YYEKEE (reference sequence). DNA of the CDR3: TGTGCCAGCAGGCGACAGTTACAAGAGACCCAGTACTTC. It translates to CASRRQLQETQYF.

V usage is TRBV7-9 and J usage is TRBJ1-6; 8 nucleotides align to TRBD1. V was pared by 7 bases and J by 3 bases, with 8 bases of the junction left unmatched. Germline lookup yields CDR1 SEHNR and CDR2 FQNEAQ (reference sequence). CDR3 length: 16 residues. DNA of the CDR3: TGTGCCAGCACCTCGACACAGGGGGGCTATAATTCACCCCTCCACTTT. It yields the protein CASTSTQGGYNSPLHF.

The rearrangement joins TRBV28 to TRBJ1-5; possible D gene TRBD1, 6 bases. Trimming stripped 6 bases from V and 4 bases from J, with 19 bases between. This CDR3 is 16 amino acids long. The germline V gene has CDR1 MDHEN and CDR2 SYDVKM. CDR3 residues: CASRNQQGYGNQPQHF. CDR3 DNA: TGTGCCAGCAGAAACCAACAGGGTTATGGGAATCAGCCCCAGCATTTT.